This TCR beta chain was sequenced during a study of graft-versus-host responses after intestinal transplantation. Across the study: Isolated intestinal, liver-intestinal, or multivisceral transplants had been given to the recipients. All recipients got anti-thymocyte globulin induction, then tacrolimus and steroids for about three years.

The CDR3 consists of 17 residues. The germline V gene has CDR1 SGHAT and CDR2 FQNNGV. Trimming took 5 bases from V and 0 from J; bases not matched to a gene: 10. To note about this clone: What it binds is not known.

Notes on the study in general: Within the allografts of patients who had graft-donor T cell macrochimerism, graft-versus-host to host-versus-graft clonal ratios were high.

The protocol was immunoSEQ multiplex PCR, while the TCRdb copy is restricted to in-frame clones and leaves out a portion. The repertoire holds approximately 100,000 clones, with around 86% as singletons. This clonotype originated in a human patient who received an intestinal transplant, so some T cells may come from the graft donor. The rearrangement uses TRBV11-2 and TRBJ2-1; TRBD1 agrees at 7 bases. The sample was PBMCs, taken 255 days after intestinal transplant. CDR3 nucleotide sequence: TGTGCCAGCAGCCCGCGCCTCCAGGGGGACTCCTACAATGAGCAGTTCTTC. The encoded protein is CASSPRLQGDSYNEQFF.